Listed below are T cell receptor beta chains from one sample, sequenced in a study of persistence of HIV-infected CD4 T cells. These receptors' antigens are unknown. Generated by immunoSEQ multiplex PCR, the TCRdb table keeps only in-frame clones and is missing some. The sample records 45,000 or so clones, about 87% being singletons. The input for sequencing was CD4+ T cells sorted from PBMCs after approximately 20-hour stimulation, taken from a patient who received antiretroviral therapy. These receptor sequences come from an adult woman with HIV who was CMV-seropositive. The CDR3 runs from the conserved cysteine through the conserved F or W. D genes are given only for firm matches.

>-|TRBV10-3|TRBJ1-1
CAISELFPDTEAFF
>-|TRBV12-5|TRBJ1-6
CASGLVLGREGSPLHF
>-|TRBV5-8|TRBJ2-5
CASSRGWETQYF
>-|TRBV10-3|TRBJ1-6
CAISGRMDSPLHF
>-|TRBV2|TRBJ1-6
CASSEPVESSPLHF
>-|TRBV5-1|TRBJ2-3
CASSLESGSTDTQYF
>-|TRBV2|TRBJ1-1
CASSEGGWTEAFF
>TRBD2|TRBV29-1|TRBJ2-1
CSVTSGGSSYNEQFF
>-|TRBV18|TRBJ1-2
CASSPRSQGTYGYTF
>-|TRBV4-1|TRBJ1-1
CASSQISPNTEAFF
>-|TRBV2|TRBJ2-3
CATGGQGMGGTDTQYF
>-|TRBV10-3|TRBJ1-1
CAISEEQGDEAFF
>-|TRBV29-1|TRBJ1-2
CSDLRGIGGYTF
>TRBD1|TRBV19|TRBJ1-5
CASSRQGAGGNQPQHF
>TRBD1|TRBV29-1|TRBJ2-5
CSVDAGGLETQYF
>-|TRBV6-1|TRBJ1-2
CASSDPNRAGYTF
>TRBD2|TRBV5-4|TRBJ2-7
CASSFPSGAYEQYF
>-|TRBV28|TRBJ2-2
CASSLGGPTGELFF
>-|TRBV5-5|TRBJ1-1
CASSFRNTEAFF
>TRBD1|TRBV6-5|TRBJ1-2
CASRSLGQDGYTF
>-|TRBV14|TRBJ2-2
CASSQATLGELFF
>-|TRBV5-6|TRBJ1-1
CASSLGQRPPEAFF
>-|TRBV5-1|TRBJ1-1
CASSWSGVNTEAFF
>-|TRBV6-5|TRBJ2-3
CASSYSNRPGDTQYF
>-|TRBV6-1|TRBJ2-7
CASSELDSYEQYF
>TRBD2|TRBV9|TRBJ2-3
CASSTLAGRGADTQYF
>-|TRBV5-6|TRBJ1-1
CASSSIGGAEAFF
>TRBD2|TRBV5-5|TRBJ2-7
CASSLGLAGGYEQYF
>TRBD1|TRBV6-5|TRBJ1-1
CASSYDRGREAFF
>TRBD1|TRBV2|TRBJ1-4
CASTREGQSNEKLFF
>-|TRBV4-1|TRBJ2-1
CASSRQDLTGSSYNEQFF
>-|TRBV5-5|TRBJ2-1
CASSLDHRGASSSYNEQFF
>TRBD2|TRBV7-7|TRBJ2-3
CASSPGAGGRTDTQYF
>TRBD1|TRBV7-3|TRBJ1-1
CASSLDRASTEAFF
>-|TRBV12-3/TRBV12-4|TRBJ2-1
CASSSFSEQFF
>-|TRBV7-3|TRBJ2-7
CASSLTGLSSYEQYF
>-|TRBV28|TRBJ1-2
CASSSRGRYGYTF
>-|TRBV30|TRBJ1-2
CAWTPGRTNYGYTF
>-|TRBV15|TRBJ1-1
CATSRDWGGNTEAFF
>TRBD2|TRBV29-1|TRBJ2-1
CSVTGTSGGGMYNEQFF
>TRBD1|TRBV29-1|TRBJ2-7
CSVGSGGRDEQYF
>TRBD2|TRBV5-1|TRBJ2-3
CASSFGTSTDTQYF
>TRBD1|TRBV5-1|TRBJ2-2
CASSFGQDTGELFF
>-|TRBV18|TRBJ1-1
CASYATNTEAFF
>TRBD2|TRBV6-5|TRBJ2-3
CASSSLTSGGGDTQYF
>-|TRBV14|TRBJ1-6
CASSHLDRERSPLHF
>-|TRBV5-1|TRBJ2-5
CASSLGWETQYF
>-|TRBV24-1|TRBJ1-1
CATFWGPNTEAFF
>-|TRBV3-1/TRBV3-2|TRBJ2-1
CASSRGRSSYNEQFF
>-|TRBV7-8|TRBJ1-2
CASSPRAGVNYGYTF
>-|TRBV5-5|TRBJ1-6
CASSFLADNSPLHF
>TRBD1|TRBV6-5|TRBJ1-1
CASSWTGVNTEAFF
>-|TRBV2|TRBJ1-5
CASSEGPNQPQHF
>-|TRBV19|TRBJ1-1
CASIGHENTEAFF
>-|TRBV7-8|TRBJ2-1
CASSPEVDNEQFF
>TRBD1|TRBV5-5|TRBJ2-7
CASSRTGDYEQYF
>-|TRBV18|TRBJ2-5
CASSPLGGARQETQYF
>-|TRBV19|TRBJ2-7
CASSPGYEQYF
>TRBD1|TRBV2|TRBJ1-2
CASSKGQLYGYTF